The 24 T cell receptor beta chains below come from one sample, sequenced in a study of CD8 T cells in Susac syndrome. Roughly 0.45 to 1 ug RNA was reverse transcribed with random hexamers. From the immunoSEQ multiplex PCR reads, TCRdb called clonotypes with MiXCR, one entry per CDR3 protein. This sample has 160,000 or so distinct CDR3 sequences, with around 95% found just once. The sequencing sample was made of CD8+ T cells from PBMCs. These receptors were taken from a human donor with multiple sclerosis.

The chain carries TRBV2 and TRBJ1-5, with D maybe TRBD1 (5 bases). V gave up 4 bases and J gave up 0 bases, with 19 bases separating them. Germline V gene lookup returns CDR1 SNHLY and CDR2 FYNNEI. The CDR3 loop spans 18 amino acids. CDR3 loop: CASSAHFVGANSNQPQHF. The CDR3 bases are TGTGCCAGCAGTGCACATTTTGTAGGGGCAAATAGCAATCAGCCCCAGCATTTT.

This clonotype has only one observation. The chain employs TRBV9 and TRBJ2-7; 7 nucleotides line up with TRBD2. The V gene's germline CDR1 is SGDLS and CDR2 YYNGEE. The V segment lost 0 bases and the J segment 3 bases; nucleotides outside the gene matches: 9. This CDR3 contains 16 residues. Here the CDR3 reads CASSVDGGVPNYEQYF. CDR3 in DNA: TGTGCCAGCAGCGTAGATGGGGGGGTTCCTAACTACGAGCAGTACTTC.

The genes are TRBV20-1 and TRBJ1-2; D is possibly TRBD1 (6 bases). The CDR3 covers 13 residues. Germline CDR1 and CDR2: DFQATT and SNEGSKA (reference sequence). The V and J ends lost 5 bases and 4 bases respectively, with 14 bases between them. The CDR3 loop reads CSAPLTGTYGYTF. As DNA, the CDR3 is TGCAGTGCTCCCCTAACAGGGACCTATGGCTACACCTTC.

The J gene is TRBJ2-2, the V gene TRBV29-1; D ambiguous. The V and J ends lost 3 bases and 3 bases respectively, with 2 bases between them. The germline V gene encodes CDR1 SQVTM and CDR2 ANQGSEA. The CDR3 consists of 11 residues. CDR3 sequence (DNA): TGCAGCGTTGAGGACACCGGGGAGCTGTTTTTT. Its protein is CSVEDTGELFF.

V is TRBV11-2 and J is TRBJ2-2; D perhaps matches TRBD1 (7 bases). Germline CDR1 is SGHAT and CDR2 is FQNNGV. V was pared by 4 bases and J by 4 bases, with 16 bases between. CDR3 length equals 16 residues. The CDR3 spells CASSYVGGGRTGELFF. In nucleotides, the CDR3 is TGTGCCAGCAGCTACGTTGGAGGGGGCCGCACCGGGGAGCTGTTTTTT.

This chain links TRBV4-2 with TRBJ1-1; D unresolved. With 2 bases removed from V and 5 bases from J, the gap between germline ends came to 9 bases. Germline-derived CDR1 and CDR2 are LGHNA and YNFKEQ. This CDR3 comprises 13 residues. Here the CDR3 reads CASSQTTGTEAFF. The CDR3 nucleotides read TGTGCCAGCAGCCAAACAACCGGGACTGAAGCTTTCTTT.

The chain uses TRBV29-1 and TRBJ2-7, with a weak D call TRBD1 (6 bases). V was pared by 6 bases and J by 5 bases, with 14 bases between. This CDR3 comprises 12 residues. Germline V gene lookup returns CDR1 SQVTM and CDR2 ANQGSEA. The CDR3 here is CSVQQGNDEQYF. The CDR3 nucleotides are TGCAGCGTGCAACAGGGAAACGACGAGCAGTACTTC.

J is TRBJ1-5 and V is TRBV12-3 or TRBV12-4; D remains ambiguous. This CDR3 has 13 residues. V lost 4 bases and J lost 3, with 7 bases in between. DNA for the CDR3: TGTGCCAGCAGTTCCCTCTACAATCAGCCCCAGCATTTT. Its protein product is CASSSLYNQPQHF.

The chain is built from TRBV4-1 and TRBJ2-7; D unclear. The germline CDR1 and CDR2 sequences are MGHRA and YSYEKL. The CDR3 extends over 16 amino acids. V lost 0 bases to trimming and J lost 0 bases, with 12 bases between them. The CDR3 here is CASSQDSGPSSYEQYF. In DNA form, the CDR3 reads TGCGCCAGCAGCCAAGATTCCGGGCCAAGCTCCTACGAGCAGTACTTC.

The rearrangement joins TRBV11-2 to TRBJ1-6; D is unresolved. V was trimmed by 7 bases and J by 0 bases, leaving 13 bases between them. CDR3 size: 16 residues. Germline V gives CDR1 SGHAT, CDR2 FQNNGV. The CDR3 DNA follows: TGTGCCAGCAAAGGACTGCTTAGCTCCTATAATTCACCCCTCCACTTT. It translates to CASKGLLSSYNSPLHF. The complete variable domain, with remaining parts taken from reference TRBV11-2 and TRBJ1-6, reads EAGVAQSPRYKIIEKRQSVAFWCNPISGHATLYWYQQILGQGPKLLIQFQNNGVVDDSQLPKDRFSAERLKGVDSTLKIQPAKLEDSAVYLCASKGLLSSYNSPLHFGNGTRLTVT.

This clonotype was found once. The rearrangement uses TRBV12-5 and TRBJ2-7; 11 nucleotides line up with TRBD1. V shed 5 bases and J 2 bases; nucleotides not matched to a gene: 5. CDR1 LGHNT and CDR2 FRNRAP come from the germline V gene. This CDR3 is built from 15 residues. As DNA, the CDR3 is TGTGCTAGTGGTCCAGGGACAGGGGGAACCTACGAGCAGTACTTC. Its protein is CASGPGTGGTYEQYF.

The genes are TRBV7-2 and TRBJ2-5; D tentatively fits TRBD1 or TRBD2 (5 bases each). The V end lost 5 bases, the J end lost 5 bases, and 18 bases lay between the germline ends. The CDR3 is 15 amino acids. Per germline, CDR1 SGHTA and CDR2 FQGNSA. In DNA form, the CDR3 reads TGTGCCAGCAGCACCCGGGGCCACAGACGGGAGACCCAGTACTTC. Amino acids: CASSTRGHRRETQYF.

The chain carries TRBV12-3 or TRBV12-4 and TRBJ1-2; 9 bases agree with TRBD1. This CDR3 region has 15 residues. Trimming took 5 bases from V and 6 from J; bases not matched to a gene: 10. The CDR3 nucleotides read TGTGCCAGCAGTCGGGCCGGGACAGGGATGGATGGCTACACCTTC. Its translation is CASSRAGTGMDGYTF.

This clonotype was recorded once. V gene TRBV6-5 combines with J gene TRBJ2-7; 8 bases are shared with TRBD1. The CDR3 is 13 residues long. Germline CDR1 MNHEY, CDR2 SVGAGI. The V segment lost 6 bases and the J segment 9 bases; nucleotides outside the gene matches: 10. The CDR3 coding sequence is TGTGCCAGCAGGCTAATTACCGACAGGGGGCAGTACTTC. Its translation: CASRLITDRGQYF.

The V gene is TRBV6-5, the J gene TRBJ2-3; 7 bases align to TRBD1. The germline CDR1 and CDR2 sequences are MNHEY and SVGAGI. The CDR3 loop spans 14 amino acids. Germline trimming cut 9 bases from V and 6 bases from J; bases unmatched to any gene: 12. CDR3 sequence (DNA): TGTGCCAGTATACCTAGGGGGCGAGGGGATACGCAGTATTTT. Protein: CASIPRGRGDTQYF.

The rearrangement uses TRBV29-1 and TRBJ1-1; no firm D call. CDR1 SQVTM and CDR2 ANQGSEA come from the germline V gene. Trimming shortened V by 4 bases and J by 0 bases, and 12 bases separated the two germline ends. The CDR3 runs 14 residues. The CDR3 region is CSVVWGQVNTEAFF. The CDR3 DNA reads TGCAGCGTTGTATGGGGTCAGGTGAACACTGAAGCTTTCTTT. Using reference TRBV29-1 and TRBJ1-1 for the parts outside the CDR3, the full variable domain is SAVISQKPSRDICQRGTSLTIQCQVDSQVTMMFWYRQQPGQSLTLIATANQGSEATYESGFVIDKFPISRPNLTFSTLTVSNMSPEDSSIYLCSVVWGQVNTEAFFGQGTRLTVV.

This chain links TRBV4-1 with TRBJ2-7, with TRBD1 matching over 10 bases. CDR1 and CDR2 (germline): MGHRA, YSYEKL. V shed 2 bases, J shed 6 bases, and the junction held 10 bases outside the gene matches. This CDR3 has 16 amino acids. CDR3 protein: CASSQIPGTGDAEQYF. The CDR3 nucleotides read TGCGCCAGCAGCCAAATACCCGGGACAGGGGACGCCGAGCAGTACTTC.

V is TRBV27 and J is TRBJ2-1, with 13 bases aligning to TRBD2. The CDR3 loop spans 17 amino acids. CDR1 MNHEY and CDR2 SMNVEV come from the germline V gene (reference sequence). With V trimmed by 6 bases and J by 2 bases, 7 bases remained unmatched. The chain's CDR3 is CASSLTGTSGAYNEQFF. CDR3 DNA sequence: TGTGCCAGCAGCCTGACCGGGACTAGCGGGGCCTACAATGAGCAGTTCTTC.

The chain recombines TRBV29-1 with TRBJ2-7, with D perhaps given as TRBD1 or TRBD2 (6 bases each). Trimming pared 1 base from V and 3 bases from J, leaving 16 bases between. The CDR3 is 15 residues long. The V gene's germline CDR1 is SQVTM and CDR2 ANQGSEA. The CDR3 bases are TGCAGCGTTGAAGGGGTTGTGGGGGGCGGCTACGAGCAGTACTTC. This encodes CSVEGVVGGGYEQYF.

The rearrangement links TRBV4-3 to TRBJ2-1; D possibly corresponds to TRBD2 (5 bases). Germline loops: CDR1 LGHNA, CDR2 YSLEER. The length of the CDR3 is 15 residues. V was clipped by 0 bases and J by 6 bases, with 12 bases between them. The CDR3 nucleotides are TGCGCCAGCAGCCAAGATCAGGCTAGCAGCAATGAGCAGTTCTTC. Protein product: CASSQDQASSNEQFF.

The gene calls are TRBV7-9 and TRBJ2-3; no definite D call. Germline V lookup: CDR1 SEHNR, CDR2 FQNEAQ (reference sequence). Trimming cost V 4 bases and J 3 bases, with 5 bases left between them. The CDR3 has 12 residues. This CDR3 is CASSSVTDTQYF. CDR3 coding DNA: TGTGCCAGCAGCTCAGTTACAGATACGCAGTATTTT. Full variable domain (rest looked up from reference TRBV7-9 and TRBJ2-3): DTGVSQNPRHKITKRGQNVTFRCDPISEHNRLYWYRQTLGQGPEFLTYFQNEAQLEKSRLLSDRFSAERPKGSFSTLEIQRTEQGDSAMYLCASSSVTDTQYFGPGTRLTVL.

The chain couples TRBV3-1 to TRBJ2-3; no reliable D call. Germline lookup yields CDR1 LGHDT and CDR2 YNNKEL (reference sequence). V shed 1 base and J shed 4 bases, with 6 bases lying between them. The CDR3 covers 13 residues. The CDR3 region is CASSQGAPDTQYF. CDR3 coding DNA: TGTGCCAGCAGCCAAGGCGCTCCAGATACGCAGTATTTT.

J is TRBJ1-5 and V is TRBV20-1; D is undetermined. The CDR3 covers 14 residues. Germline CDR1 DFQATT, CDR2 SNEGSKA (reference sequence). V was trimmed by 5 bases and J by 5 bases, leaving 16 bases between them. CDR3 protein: CSAYTGRGDQPQHF. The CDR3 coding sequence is TGCAGTGCTTACACTGGACGGGGAGATCAGCCCCAGCATTTT.

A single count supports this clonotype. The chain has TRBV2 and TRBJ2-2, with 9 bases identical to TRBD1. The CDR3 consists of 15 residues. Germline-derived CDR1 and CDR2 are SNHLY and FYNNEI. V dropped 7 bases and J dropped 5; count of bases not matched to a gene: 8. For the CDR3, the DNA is TGTGCCAGCATGAGTCGACAGGGGGGGACCGGGGAGCTGTTTTTT. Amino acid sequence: CASMSRQGGTGELFF.